This T cell receptor (beta chain) was captured by sequencing in a study of T cell responses to AZD1222 COVID-19 vaccine. About this clone itself: Its antigen is unknown.

Points from the study as a whole: Repertoire samples came only from after the peak T cell response. Clonal diversity was possibly underestimated; the donors were predominantly white British and more often female.

The CDR3 runs 13 residues. Germline values: CDR1 SQVTM, CDR2 ANQGSEA. V gave up 3 bases and J gave up 7 bases, with 15 bases separating them. Assay: immunoSEQ multiplex PCR; the TCRdb copy retains only in-frame clones and omits some. The sample lists roughly 120,000 clones, 87% seen once, with approximately 1.3% in the top ten. The sample here was peripheral blood, taken on day 0 of AZD1222 vaccination. This sequence was found in an adult in good health. The rearrangement links TRBV29-1 to TRBJ1-1; no clear D gene. The CDR3 here is CSVDPRTPSEAFF. The CDR3 nucleotides read TGCAGCGTTGACCCCCGAACTCCTAGTGAAGCTTTCTTT.